The 24 T cell receptor beta chains reported below all come from one sample, sequenced in a study of early T cells in non-severe SARS-CoV-2 infection. MiXCR, run by TCRdb on the 5' RACE reads, gives a single entry per CDR3 protein. The sample has 46,000 or so distinct CDR3 sequences, over 3% seen once. The sample taken for sequencing was whole blood. The receptors were sampled from an adult who was a healthcare worker with PCR-confirmed SARS-CoV-2 infection or an uninfected control (not recorded which).

At least ten counts were recorded for this clonotype. This chain links TRBV7-8 with TRBJ1-2, with D possibly being TRBD1 (6 bases). The CDR3 is 14 amino acids. V gave up 5 bases and J gave up 4 bases, with 14 bases separating them. Germline V CDR1 and CDR2: SGHVS, FQNEAQ. CDR3 in DNA: TGTGCCAGCAGCCAAAGAACGGGGGCCTATGGCTACACCTTC. Protein: CASSQRTGAYGYTF.

The gene calls are TRBV29-1 and TRBJ2-7; TRBD2 agrees at 13 bases. The CDR3 has 16 residues. The germline V gene has CDR1 SQVTM and CDR2 ANQGSEA. Losses at the gene ends were 3 bases for V and 7 bases for J; bases not matched to a gene: 12. The CDR3: CSVDRSGTSGVFEQYF. CDR3 nucleotide sequence: TGCAGCGTTGATAGGTCAGGGACTAGCGGGGTTTTTGAGCAGTACTTC.

This clonotype occurred many times. This rearrangement joins TRBV4-1 to TRBJ2-7, with 8 bases aligning to TRBD1. This CDR3 has 13 amino acids. With V trimmed by 3 bases and J by 3 bases, 1 base remained unmatched. CDR1 MGHRA and CDR2 YSYEKL come from the germline V gene. DNA of the CDR3: TGCGCCAGCAGCCAGGGGACAGGCTACGAGCAGTACTTC. It codes for CASSQGTGYEQYF.

This clonotype was detected ten times or more. The rearrangement joins TRBV4-2 to TRBJ2-7, with 9 bases lining up with TRBD2. CDR1 and CDR2 from the germline V gene are LGHNA and YNFKEQ. CDR3 length: 16 amino acids. Losses at the gene ends were 2 bases for V and 5 bases for J; bases not matched to a gene: 10. This chain's CDR3 is CASSQTGTSFFHEQYF. CDR3 sequence (DNA): TGTGCCAGCAGCCAAACCGGGACTAGCTTTTTCCACGAGCAGTACTTC.

This clonotype occurred many times. The V and J genes are TRBV9 and TRBJ2-3; maybe TRBD2 (5 bases). The germline gives CDR1 SGDLS, CDR2 YYNGEE. Trimming left V 4 bases short and J 4 bases short, with 22 bases between. The CDR3 loop spans 17 amino acids. The CDR3 DNA is TGTGCCAGCAGCCCGACGACTAATATCTGGTCGGCAGATACGCAGTATTTT. It encodes CASSPTTNIWSADTQYF.

This clonotype was counted at least ten times. This sequence joins TRBV7-9 and TRBJ1-6; no definite D call. Trimming took 6 bases from V and 9 from J, leaving 15 bases between them. The CDR3 contains 14 residues. CDR1 SEHNR and CDR2 FQNEAQ come from the germline V gene (reference sequence). CDR3: CASSKDERRSPLHF. In DNA, the CDR3 is TGTGCCAGCAGTAAGGACGAACGACGTTCACCCCTCCACTTT.

This clonotype was found many times. CDR3 bases: TGTGCCAGCTGTCAGTCGGCAACTAATGAAAAACTGTTTTTT. Translation: CASCQSATNEKLFF. The chain uses TRBV18 and TRBJ1-4; D is unclear. With 7 bases removed from V and 0 bases from J, the gap between germline ends came to 9 bases. The CDR3 loop spans 14 amino acids. Germline assignment: CDR1 KGHSH and CDR2 LQKENI.

There are many counts of this clonotype. The gene calls are TRBV5-4 and TRBJ1-1; D possibly corresponds to TRBD1 (6 bases). The CDR3 extends over 15 amino acids. V was trimmed by 6 bases and J by 1 base, leaving 16 bases between them. Germline V CDR1 and CDR2: SGHNT, YYREEE (reference sequence). The CDR3 DNA reads TGTGCCAGCACCCAGCGGACAGAATCGAACACTGAAGCTTTCTTT. It yields the protein CASTQRTESNTEAFF.

This clonotype appeared many times. The V and J genes are TRBV7-2 and TRBJ2-4; 8 bases agree with TRBD1. The J segment lost 0 bases and the V segment lost 5 bases, leaving 6 bases of the junction unmatched. This CDR3 is built from 16 residues. Germline V gene lookup returns CDR1 SGHTA and CDR2 FQGNSA. The CDR3 sequence is CASSPDRASAKNIQYF. The CDR3 bases are TGTGCCAGCAGCCCGGACAGGGCCTCAGCCAAAAACATTCAGTACTTC.

In its sample, this clonotype was seen many times. The gene calls are TRBV9 and TRBJ2-7; maybe TRBD1 (6 bases). Germline V CDR1 and CDR2: SGDLS, YYNGEE. The CDR3 runs to 14 residues. V lost 2 bases to trimming and J lost 6 bases, with 15 bases between them. The CDR3 spells CASSVAGVRGEQYF. CDR3 nucleotide sequence: TGTGCCAGCAGCGTCGCAGGGGTAAGGGGCGAGCAGTACTTC.

This clonotype was seen repeatedly, ten times or more. This rearrangement joins TRBV3-1 to TRBJ2-2, with TRBD1 as a possible D gene (5 bases). The V gene's germline CDR1 is LGHDT and CDR2 YNNKEL (reference sequence). The CDR3 sequence is 18 residues long. Trimming took off 3 bases at V and 4 bases at J, with 21 bases between the two ends. DNA for the CDR3: TGTGCCAGCAGCCAGACCTTAAGGGGAAGGGGTGGCACCGGGGAGCTGTTTTTT. Translation gives CASSQTLRGRGGTGELFF.

The chain is built from TRBV4-1 and TRBJ1-5; possible D gene TRBD1, 6 bases. Germline V gives CDR1 MGHRA, CDR2 YSYEKL. This CDR3 comprises 17 residues. Trimming took 1 base from V and 0 from J, leaving 13 bases between them. CDR3 coding DNA: TGCGCCAGCAGCCAAGGAGGGAGGGGGAGTAGCAATCAGCCCCAGCATTTT. Protein sequence: CASSQGGRGSSNQPQHF.

The table lists this clonotype with many counts. V and J are TRBV14 and TRBJ2-3; D gene unclear. This CDR3 comprises 17 residues. Germline CDR1 reads SGHDN; CDR2 reads FVKESK. Trimming stripped 6 bases from V and 0 bases from J, with 19 bases between. Here the CDR3 DNA reads TGTGCCAGCAGTCTATTATACCCGGTTGATAGCACAGATACGCAGTATTTT. It codes for CASSLLYPVDSTDTQYF.

This clonotype was seen repeatedly, ten times or more. The gene calls are TRBV10-3 and TRBJ2-1, with TRBD1 matching over 8 bases. Germline assignment: CDR1 ENHRY and CDR2 SYGVKD. J lost 4 bases, V lost 6 bases, and 11 bases had no gene match. CDR3 length: 16 amino acids. The CDR3 spells CAIRSDNRGIYNEQFF. The CDR3 DNA follows: TGTGCCATCAGGAGCGATAACAGGGGGATTTACAATGAGCAGTTCTTC.

This clonotype was seen only a few times. The chain has TRBV5-1 and TRBJ2-5; D is undetermined. V was cut by 3 bases and J by 4 bases, with 10 bases left in between. CDR1 is SGHRS, CDR2 YFSETQ, per germline. This CDR3 contains 13 residues. For the CDR3, the DNA is TGCGCCAGCAGCTCGACGTTAGGAGAGACCCAGTACTTC. Protein product: CASSSTLGETQYF. Together with reference TRBV5-1 and TRBJ2-5, the CDR3 gives the full variable domain: KAGVTQTPRYLIKTRGQQVTLSCSPISGHRSVSWYQQTPGQGLQFLFEYFSETQRNKGNFPGRFSGRQFSNSRSEMNVSTLELGDSALYLCASSSTLGETQYFGPGTRLLVL.

Many counts were recorded for this clonotype. The chain combines TRBV18 with TRBJ1-2, with unresolved D. V lost 5 bases and J lost 3, with 10 bases in between. Germline-derived CDR1 and CDR2 are KGHSH and LQKENI. This CDR3 is 13 amino acids long. The CDR3 bases are TGTGCCAGCTCAGTTGACGGAGACTATGGCTACACCTTC. Its translation: CASSVDGDYGYTF.

This clonotype was seen at least ten times. The chain is built from TRBV10-3 and TRBJ2-7, with 7 bases that match TRBD1. Germline V lookup: CDR1 ENHRY, CDR2 SYGVKD. The CDR3 extends over 16 amino acids. After removal of 3 bases from V and 2 bases from J, the junction contained 10 bases not matched to a gene. CDR3 sequence reads: CAISDPSRDSTYEQYF. The DNA of the CDR3 is TGTGCCATCAGTGACCCCTCCCGGGACAGCACCTACGAGCAGTACTTC.

This clonotype has a count of ten or more. This chain uses TRBV11-2 with TRBJ2-5, with D perhaps TRBD2 (5 bases). Germline V gene lookup returns CDR1 SGHAT and CDR2 FQNNGV. The CDR3 spans 14 residues. Between the trimmed V and J ends, which lost 2 bases and 5 bases, there was a span of 12 bases. The CDR3 sequence is CASSLNREKETQYF. As DNA, the CDR3 is TGTGCCAGCAGCTTAAACCGGGAAAAGGAGACCCAGTACTTC.

This clonotype was seen many times. The chain employs TRBV12-3 or TRBV12-4 and TRBJ1-1, with a weak D call TRBD1 (5 bases). This CDR3 comprises 13 residues. With 6 bases removed from V and 4 bases from J, the gap between germline ends came to 12 bases. CDR3 bases: TGTGCCAGCAGAGTTACGGGGGGCACTGAAGCTTTCTTT. Encoded protein: CASRVTGGTEAFF.

This clonotype occurred many times. The V and J genes are TRBV7-9 and TRBJ2-1; 8 nucleotides agree with TRBD1. V was pared by 4 bases and J by 4 bases, with 15 bases of the junction left unmatched. CDR3 length equals 18 residues. Germline V lookup: CDR1 SEHNR, CDR2 FQNEAQ (reference sequence). CDR3 in amino acids: CASSSINLGTGGYNEQFF. The CDR3 DNA reads as TGTGCCAGCAGCTCTATCAACCTTGGGACAGGAGGTTACAATGAGCAGTTCTTC.

This clonotype was picked up a small number of times. The chain recombines TRBV10-2 with TRBJ1-6, with 8 positions matching TRBD1. V gave up 7 bases and J gave up 9 bases; unmatched junction bases: 8. The germline CDR1 and CDR2 sequences are WSHSY and SAAADI. The CDR3 has 14 residues. In DNA form, the CDR3 reads TGCGCCAGCACGCCGACAGGGGTGGGTTCACCCCTCCACTTT. Protein product: CASTPTGVGSPLHF.

Many counts were recorded for this clonotype. The rearrangement uses TRBV20-1 and TRBJ2-1; 9 nucleotides align to TRBD1. Germline values: CDR1 DFQATT, CDR2 SNEGSKA (reference sequence). With V trimmed by 6 bases and J by 8 bases, 14 bases remained unmatched. The CDR3 is 15 amino acids. This CDR3 reads CSANAGQGFSYEQFF. The CDR3, as DNA: TGCAGTGCAAACGCGGGACAGGGATTTTCGTATGAGCAGTTCTTC.

This clonotype showed up many times. The CDR3 loop reads CASSQAGFSYEQYF. Here the CDR3 DNA reads TGTGCCAGCAGCCAAGCCGGGTTTTCCTACGAGCAGTACTTC. The chain combines TRBV3-1 with TRBJ2-7; no reliable D call. There are 14 residues in the CDR3. The V end was cut by 1 base, the J end by 1 base, with 8 bases between. The germline gives CDR1 LGHDT, CDR2 YNNKEL (reference sequence).

This clonotype came up many times. This rearrangement joins TRBV12-3 or TRBV12-4 to TRBJ1-3, with D perhaps TRBD1 (5 bases). The CDR3 contains 15 residues. V was clipped by 3 bases and J by 1 base, with 10 bases between them. CDR3 residues: CASSLEGLSGNTIYF. The CDR3 coding sequence is TGTGCCAGCAGTTTGGAGGGGCTATCTGGAAACACCATATATTTT.